What follows describes a single TCR beta chain. Its matching antigen is unknown. PCR involved 60 Vbeta and 13 Jbeta primers. The protocol was immunoSEQ multiplex PCR, while the TCRdb copy is restricted to in-frame clones and leaves out a portion. The sample lists some 140,000 clones, 65% to 80% occurring once. This entry belongs to a study of cytomegalovirus exposure and HLA in healthy donors. Study-level findings and limits: Accounts indicate the classifier identified cytomegalovirus status with strong specificity and sensitivity.

Though nominally healthy at sampling, donors likely had unrecorded immune exposures. The CDR3 has 13 amino acids. After removal of 8 bases from V and 1 base from J, the junction contained 4 bases not matched to a gene. Germline lookup yields CDR1 LNHDA and CDR2 SQIVND (reference sequence). V and J are TRBV19 and TRBJ2-5; 7 bases map to TRBD1. The sample comprised PBMCs. The clonotype originates from a man in his forties or fifties in good health and CMV-seropositive. CDR3 residues: CASRRDSQETQYF. The CDR3 nucleotides are TGTGCCAGTCGTCGGGACAGCCAAGAGACCCAGTACTTC.